A selection of T cell receptor beta chains follows, all from one sample in a study of blood T cell repertoires in COVID-19. The data were produced by immunoSEQ multiplex PCR, yet TCRdb's version contains in-frame clones alone and is incomplete. The sample shows fewer than 300,000 clones, about 87% of them seen only once. The material sequenced was peripheral blood. These receptors originate from a woman aged 45-60 years with acute or convalescent COVID-19. CDR3s leave out the opening cysteine and the closing phenylalanine or tryptophan. Fields, in order: J gene, V gene, CDR3 protein.

J: TRBJ2-1; V: TRBV28; CDR3: ASSAGLAGALEQF
J: TRBJ2-3; V: TRBV28; CDR3: ASRLAGGDTQY
J: TRBJ1-2; V: TRBV28; CDR3: ASSFRGDYGYT
J: TRBJ2-1; V: TRBV5-1; CDR3: ASSKDSIGAYRYNEQF
J: TRBJ1-2; V: TRBV19; CDR3: ASSEDRGYGYT
J: TRBJ1-2; V: TRBV19; CDR3: ASSNDRGLYGYT
J: TRBJ1-5; V: TRBV6-1; CDR3: ASSERGQNQPQH
J: TRBJ2-3; V: TRBV29-1; CDR3: SVGEGTFTDTQY
J: TRBJ1-1; V: TRBV11-2; CDR3: ASSFGWGGEAF
J: TRBJ1-2; V: TRBV9; CDR3: ASSVGTSNYGYT
J: TRBJ2-1; V: TRBV28; CDR3: ASSSTGLDSYNEQF
J: TRBJ1-2; V: TRBV19; CDR3: ASSTGAVGYT
J: TRBJ1-2; V: TRBV27; CDR3: ASSHQGGGLGYT
J: TRBJ1-2; V: TRBV19; CDR3: ASSDRGWYATNYGYT
J: TRBJ2-7; V: TRBV29-1; CDR3: SGLDRGAAQYEQY
J: TRBJ2-7; V: TRBV7-9; CDR3: ASSPNSGVRY
J: TRBJ2-3; V: TRBV18; CDR3: ASSPGQGDTQY
J: TRBJ2-7; V: TRBV9; CDR3: ASSTLGRGTYEQY
J: TRBJ1-6; V: TRBV28; CDR3: ASSSPGGSGGSPLH
J: TRBJ2-6; V: TRBV6-4; CDR3: ASSDSSILAHKNSGANVLT
J: TRBJ2-4; V: TRBV19; CDR3: ASSIIPGQGSKNIQY
J: TRBJ2-7; V: TRBV27; CDR3: ASSLTGSYEQY
J: TRBJ1-2; V: TRBV6-5; CDR3: ASSPPGALGYT
J: TRBJ1-5; V: TRBV29-1; CDR3: SVSTLGQPQH
J: TRBJ2-5; V: TRBV2; CDR3: ASIKDSEGTQY
J: TRBJ1-2; V: TRBV6-5; CDR3: ASSSTGGIYGYT
J: TRBJ1-6; V: TRBV11-1; CDR3: ASRKGQGNNSPLH
J: TRBJ2-7; V: TRBV27; CDR3: ASSLPGLPPYEQY
J: TRBJ2-1; V: TRBV24-1; CDR3: ATSDLGGESYNEQF
J: TRBJ1-2; V: TRBV5-6; CDR3: ASSLEQGAYGYT
J: TRBJ2-1; V: TRBV9; CDR3: ASSIAGERYGEQF
J: TRBJ2-7; V: TRBV28; CDR3: ASSPPSGSWDEQY
J: TRBJ2-7; V: TRBV28; CDR3: ASSFAGGEWYEQY
J: TRBJ2-1; V: TRBV6-6; CDR3: ASSLTGTQYNEQF
J: TRBJ2-1; V: TRBV21-1; CDR3: ASSRRTGTSGRYGQF